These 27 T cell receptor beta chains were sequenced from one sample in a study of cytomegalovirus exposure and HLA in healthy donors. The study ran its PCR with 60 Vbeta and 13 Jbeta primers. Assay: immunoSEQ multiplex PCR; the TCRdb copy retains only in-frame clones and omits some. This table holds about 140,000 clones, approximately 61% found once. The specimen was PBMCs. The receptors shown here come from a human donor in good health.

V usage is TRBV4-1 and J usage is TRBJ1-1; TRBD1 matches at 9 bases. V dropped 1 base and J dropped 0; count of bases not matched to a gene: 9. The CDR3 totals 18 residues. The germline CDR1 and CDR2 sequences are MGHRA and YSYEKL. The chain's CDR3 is CASSQGPRTGALNTEAFF. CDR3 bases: TGCGCCAGCAGCCAAGGGCCAAGGACAGGGGCTTTGAACACTGAAGCTTTCTTT.

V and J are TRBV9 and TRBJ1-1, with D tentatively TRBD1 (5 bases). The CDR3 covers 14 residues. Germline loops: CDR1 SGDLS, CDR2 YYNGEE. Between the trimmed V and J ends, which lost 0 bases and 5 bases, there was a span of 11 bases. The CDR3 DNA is TGTGCCAGCAGCGTAGAGGCAGGGCGAACTGAAGCTTTCTTT. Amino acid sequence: CASSVEAGRTEAFF.

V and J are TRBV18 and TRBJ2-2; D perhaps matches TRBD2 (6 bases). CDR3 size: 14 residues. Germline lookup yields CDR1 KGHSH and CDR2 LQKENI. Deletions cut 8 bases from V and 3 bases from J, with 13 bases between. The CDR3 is CASRSGQHTGELFF. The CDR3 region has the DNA TGTGCCAGCAGAAGCGGGCAGCACACCGGGGAGCTGTTTTTT.

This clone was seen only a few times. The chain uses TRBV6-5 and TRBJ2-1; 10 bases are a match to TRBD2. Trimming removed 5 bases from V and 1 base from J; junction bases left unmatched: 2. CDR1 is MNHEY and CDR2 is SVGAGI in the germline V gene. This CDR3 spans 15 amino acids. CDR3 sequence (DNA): TGTGCCAGCAGTCAGCGGGAGGGATCCTACAATGAGCAGTTCTTC. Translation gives CASSQREGSYNEQFF.

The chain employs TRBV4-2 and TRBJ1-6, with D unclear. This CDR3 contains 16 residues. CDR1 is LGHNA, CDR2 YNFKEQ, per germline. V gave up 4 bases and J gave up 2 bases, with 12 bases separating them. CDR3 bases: TGTGCCAGCAGCCTTTCGAAAAGCCCCTATAATTCACCCCTCCACTTT. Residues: CASSLSKSPYNSPLHF.

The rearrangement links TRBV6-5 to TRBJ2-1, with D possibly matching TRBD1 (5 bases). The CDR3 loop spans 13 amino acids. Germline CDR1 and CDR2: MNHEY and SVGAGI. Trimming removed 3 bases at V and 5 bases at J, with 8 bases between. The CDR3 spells CASSYGADNEQFF. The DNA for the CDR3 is TGTGCCAGCAGTTATGGGGCAGACAATGAGCAGTTCTTC.

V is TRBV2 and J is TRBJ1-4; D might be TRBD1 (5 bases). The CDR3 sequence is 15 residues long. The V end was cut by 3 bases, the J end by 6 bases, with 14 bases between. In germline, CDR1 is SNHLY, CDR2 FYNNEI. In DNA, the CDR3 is TGTGCCAGCAGTGACCAGGGCGGCCAGGATGAAAAACTGTTTTTT. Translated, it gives CASSDQGGQDEKLFF.

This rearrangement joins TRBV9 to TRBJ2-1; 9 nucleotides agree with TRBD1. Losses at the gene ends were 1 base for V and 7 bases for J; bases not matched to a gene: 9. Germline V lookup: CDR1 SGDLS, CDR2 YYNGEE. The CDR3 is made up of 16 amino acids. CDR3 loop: CASSVLTGGMINEQFF. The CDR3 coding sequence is TGTGCCAGCAGCGTATTGACAGGGGGGATGATTAATGAGCAGTTCTTC. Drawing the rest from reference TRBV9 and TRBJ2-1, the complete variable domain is DSGVTQTPKHLITATGQRVTLRCSPRSGDLSVYWYQQSLDQGLQFLIQYYNGEERAKGNILERFSAQQFPDLHSELNLSSLELGDSALYFCASSVLTGGMINEQFFGPGTRLTVL.

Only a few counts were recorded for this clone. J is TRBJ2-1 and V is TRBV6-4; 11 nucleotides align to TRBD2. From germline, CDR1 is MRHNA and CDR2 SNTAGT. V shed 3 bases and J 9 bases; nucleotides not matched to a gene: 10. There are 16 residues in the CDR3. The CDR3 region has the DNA TGTGCCAGCAGTGAGCAAACTAGCGGGAGTCCAGGTGAGCAGTTCTTC. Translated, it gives CASSEQTSGSPGEQFF.

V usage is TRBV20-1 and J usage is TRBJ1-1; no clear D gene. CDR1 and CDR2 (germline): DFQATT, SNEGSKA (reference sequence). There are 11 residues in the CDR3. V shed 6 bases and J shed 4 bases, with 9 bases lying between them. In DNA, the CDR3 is TGCAGTGCCGCCCCGGGCACTGAAGCTTTCTTT. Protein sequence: CSAAPGTEAFF.

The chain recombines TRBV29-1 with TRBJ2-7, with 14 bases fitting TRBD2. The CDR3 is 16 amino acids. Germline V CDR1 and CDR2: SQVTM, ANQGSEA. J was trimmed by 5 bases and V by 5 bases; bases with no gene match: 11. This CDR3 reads CSVFGTSGRPDHEQYF. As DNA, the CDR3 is TGCAGCGTTTTTGGGACTAGCGGGAGACCGGACCACGAGCAGTACTTC.

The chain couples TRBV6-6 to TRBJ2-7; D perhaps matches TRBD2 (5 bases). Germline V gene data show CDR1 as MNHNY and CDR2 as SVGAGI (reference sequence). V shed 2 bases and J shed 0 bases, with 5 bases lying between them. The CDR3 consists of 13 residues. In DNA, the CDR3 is TGTGCCAGCAGTTACCGGGACTCCTACGAGCAGTACTTC. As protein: CASSYRDSYEQYF.

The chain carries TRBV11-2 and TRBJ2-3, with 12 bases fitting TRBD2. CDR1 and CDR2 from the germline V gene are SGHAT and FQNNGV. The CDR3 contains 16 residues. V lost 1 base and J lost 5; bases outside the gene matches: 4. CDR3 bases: TGTGCCAGCAGCTTAGGCCCGGGACTAGCGGGAGATACGCAGTATTTT. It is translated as CASSLGPGLAGDTQYF.

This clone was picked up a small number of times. This chain's CDR3 is CASSPGTGFSNQPQHF. CDR3 DNA: TGCGCCAGCAGCCCCGGGACAGGGTTCAGCAATCAGCCCCAGCATTTT. The rearrangement links TRBV4-1 to TRBJ1-5; 9 nucleotides line up with TRBD1. CDR3 length: 16 residues. The germline CDR1 and CDR2 sequences are MGHRA and YSYEKL. After removal of 4 bases from V and 1 base from J, the junction contained 5 bases not matched to a gene.

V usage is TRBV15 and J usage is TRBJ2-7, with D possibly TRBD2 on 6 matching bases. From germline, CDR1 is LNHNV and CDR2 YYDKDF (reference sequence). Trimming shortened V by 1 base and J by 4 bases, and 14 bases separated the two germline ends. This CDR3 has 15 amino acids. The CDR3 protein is CATSRGGRDTYEQYF. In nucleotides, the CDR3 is TGTGCCACCAGCAGAGGTGGGCGGGATACTTACGAGCAGTACTTC.

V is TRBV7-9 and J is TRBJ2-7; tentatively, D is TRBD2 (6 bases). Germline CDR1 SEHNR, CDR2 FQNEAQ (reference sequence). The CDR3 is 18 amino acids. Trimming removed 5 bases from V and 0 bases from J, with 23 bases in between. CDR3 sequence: CASSPRGTFHAASYEQYF. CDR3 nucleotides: TGTGCCAGCAGCCCGAGAGGGACTTTTCATGCCGCCTCCTACGAGCAGTACTTC.

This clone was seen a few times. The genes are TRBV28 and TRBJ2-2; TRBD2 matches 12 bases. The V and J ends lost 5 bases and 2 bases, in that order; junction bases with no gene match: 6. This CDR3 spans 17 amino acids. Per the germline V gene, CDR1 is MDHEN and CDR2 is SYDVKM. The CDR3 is CASSPTGLAGNTGELFF. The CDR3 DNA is TGTGCCAGCAGTCCCACGGGACTAGCGGGCAACACCGGGGAGCTGTTTTTT.

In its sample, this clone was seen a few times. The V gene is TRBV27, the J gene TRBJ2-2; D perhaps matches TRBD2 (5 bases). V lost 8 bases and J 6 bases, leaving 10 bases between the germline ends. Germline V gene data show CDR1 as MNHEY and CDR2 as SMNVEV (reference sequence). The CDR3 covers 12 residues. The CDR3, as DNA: TGTGCCAGCTCGCTAGCTTCCGGGGAGCTGTTTTTT. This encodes CASSLASGELFF.

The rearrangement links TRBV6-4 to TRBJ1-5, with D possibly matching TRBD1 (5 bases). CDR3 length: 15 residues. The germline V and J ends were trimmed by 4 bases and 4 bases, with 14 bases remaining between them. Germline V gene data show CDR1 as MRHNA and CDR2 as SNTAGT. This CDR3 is CASSAVGGGNQPQHF. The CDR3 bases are TGTGCCAGCAGTGCCGTGGGGGGGGGTAATCAGCCCCAGCATTTT.

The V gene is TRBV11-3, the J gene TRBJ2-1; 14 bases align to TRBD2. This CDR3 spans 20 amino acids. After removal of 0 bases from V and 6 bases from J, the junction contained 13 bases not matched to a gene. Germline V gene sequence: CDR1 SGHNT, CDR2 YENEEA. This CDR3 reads CASSLDGPGLAGVKGNEQFF. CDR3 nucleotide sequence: TGTGCCAGCAGCTTAGATGGACCGGGACTAGCGGGAGTTAAGGGCAATGAGCAGTTCTTC.

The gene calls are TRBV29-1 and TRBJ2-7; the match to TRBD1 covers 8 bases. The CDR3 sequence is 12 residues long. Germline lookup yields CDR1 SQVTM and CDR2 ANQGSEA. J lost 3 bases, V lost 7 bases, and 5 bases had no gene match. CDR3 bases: TGCAGCGCCAGAGACAGGGGCTACGAGCAGTACTTC. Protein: CSARDRGYEQYF.

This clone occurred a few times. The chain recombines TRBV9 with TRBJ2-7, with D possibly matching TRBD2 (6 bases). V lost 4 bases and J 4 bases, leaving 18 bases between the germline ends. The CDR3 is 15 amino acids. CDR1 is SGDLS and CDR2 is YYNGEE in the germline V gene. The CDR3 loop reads CASSNKPGLAYEQYF. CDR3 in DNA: TGTGCCAGCAGCAACAAACCCGGGCTAGCGTACGAGCAGTACTTC.

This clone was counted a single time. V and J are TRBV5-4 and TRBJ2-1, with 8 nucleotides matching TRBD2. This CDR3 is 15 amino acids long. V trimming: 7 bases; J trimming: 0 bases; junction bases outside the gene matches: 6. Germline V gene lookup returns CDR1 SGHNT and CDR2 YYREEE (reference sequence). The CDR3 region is CASLGSGASYNEQFF. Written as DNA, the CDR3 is TGTGCCAGCTTAGGTAGCGGGGCCTCCTACAATGAGCAGTTCTTC.

The CDR3 reads CASSLVGQGEYEQYF. As DNA, the CDR3 is TGTGCCAGCAGCTTAGTAGGACAGGGGGAGTACGAGCAGTACTTC. J is TRBJ2-7 and V is TRBV7-8; the match to TRBD1 covers 10 bases. The germline V gene has CDR1 SGHVS and CDR2 FQNEAQ. The trim removed 1 base at V and 4 bases at J, leaving 4 bases unmatched. This CDR3 has 15 residues.

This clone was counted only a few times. DNA for the CDR3: TGTGCCAGCAACCGTCGGGGGGGGGCCAACGTCCTGACTTTC. It translates to CASNRRGGANVLTF. This chain links TRBV2 with TRBJ2-6, with a possible D match to TRBD2 (6 bases). V gave up 7 bases and J gave up 4 bases, with 11 bases separating them. The CDR3 runs 14 residues. Germline V lookup: CDR1 SNHLY, CDR2 FYNNEI.

The CDR3, as DNA: TGTGCCAGAAGCCCGAGGACAGGGCGAACCTACGAGCAGTACTTC. Amino acids: CARSPRTGRTYEQYF. This chain joins TRBV5-3 and TRBJ2-7, with 8 nucleotides matching TRBD1. TRBV5-3 is recorded as an ORF, its role being uncertain. Losses at the gene ends were 4 bases for V and 2 bases for J; bases not matched to a gene: 8. This CDR3 spans 15 amino acids.

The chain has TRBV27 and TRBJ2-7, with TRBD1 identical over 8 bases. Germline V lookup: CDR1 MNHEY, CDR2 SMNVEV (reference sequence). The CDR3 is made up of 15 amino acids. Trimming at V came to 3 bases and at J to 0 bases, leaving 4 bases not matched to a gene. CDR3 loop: CASSLLGQASYEQYF. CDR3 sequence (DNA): TGTGCCAGCAGTTTGTTGGGACAGGCCTCCTACGAGCAGTACTTC.